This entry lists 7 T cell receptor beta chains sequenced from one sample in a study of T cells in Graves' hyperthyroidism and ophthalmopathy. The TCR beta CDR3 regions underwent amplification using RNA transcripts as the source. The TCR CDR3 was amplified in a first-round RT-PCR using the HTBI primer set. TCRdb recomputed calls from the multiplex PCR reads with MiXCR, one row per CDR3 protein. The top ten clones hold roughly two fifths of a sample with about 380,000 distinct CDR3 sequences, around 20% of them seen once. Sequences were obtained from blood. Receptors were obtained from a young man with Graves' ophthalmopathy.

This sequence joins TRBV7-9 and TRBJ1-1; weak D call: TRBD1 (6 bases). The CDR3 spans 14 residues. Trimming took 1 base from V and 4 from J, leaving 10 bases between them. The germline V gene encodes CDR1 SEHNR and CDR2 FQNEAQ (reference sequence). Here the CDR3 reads CASSLDTGTTEAFF. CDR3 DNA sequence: TGTGCCAGCAGCTTAGATACAGGGACCACTGAAGCTTTCTTT.

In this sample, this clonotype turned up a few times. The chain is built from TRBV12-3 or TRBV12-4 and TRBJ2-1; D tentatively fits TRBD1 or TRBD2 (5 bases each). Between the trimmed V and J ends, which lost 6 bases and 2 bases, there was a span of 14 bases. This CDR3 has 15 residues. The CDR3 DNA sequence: TGTGCCAGCAGGGGGACCGCGCTTACCTACAATGAGCAGTTCTTC. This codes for CASRGTALTYNEQFF.

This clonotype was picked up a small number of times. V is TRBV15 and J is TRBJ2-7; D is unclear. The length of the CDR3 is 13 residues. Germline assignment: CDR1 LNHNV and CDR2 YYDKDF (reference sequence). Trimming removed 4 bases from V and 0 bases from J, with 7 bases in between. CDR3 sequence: CATSITVSYEQYF. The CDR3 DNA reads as TGTGCCACCAGCATCACGGTCTCCTACGAGCAGTACTTC.

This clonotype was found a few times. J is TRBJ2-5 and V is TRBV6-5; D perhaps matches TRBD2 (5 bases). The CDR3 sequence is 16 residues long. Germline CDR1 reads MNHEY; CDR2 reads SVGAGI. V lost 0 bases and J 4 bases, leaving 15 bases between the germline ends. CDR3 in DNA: TGTGCCAGCAGTTACTCGAGTTGGCTAGCTGGAGAGACCCAGTACTTC. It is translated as CASSYSSWLAGETQYF.

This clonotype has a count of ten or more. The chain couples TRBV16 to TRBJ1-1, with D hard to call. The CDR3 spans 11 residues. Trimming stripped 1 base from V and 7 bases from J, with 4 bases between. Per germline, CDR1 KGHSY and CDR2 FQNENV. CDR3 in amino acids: CASSQLGEAFF. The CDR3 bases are TGTGCCAGCAGCCAATTAGGTGAAGCTTTCTTT.

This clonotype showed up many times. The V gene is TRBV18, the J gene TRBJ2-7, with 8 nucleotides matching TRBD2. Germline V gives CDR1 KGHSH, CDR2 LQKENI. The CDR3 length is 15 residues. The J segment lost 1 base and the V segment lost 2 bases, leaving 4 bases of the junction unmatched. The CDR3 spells CASSPEVAGSYEQYF. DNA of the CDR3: TGTGCCAGCTCACCAGAGGTAGCGGGGTCCTACGAGCAGTACTTC.

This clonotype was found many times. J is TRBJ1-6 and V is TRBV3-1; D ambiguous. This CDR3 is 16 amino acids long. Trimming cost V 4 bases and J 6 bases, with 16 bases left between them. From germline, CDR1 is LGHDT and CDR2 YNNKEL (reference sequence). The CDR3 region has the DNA TGTGCCAGCAGCCGGACGGTTAGTGCCTTTAATTCACCCCTCCACTTT. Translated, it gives CASSRTVSAFNSPLHF.